The next 20 T cell receptor beta chains were all read from a single sample in a study of T cell repertoires in cytomegalovirus infection. TCRdb analysed the reads with MiXCR anew, one entry per CDR3 protein. Of 170,000 or so distinct CDR3 sequences in the sample, roughly 15% are singletons; the top ten hold roughly a quarter. Material: CD8+ T cells from PBMCs. The receptor set was obtained from a human donor in good health (CMV status not recorded). Some clones in this sample may be carry-over from other donors' samples.

The genes are TRBV6-2 or TRBV6-3 and TRBJ1-1; the D gene is possibly TRBD1 (5 bases). V lost 2 bases, J lost 6 bases, and 25 bases lay in between. The CDR3 spans 18 residues. Germline lookup yields CDR1 MNHEY and CDR2 SVGEGT. The CDR3 DNA sequence: TGTGCCAGCAGTTACGGGGCCCTAGTTGATAATGGGGAACCTGAAGCTTTCTTT. Its translation: CASSYGALVDNGEPEAFF.

V and J are TRBV12-3 or TRBV12-4 and TRBJ1-5; D is perhaps TRBD1 (5 bases). This CDR3 has 13 residues. V was shortened by 5 bases and J by 5 bases, with 10 bases between the two germline ends. The CDR3 DNA is TGTGCCAGCAGTCCTCAGGGTTATCAGCCCCAGCATTTT. Translation gives CASSPQGYQPQHF.

The CDR3 sequence is CASSYSRIDESYEQYF. CDR3 DNA: TGTGCCAGCAGTTACTCGAGAATTGACGAATCCTACGAGCAGTACTTC. The chain links TRBV6-2 or TRBV6-3 to TRBJ2-7; D remains ambiguous. V lost 0 bases to trimming and J lost 1 base, with 13 bases between them. Per germline, CDR1 MNHEY and CDR2 SVGEGT. The CDR3 runs 16 residues.

This clonotype has only a few counts. The rearrangement joins TRBV28 to TRBJ2-7, with a possible D match to TRBD2 (6 bases). Germline CDR1 is MDHEN and CDR2 is SYDVKM. Trimming removed 4 bases from V and 3 bases from J, with 13 bases in between. The CDR3 is 14 amino acids. DNA of the CDR3: TGTGCCAGCAGTTGGGGGGACTCATACTACGAGCAGTACTTC. This encodes CASSWGDSYYEQYF.

The chain carries TRBV7-6 and TRBJ1-5; perhaps TRBD1 as D (6 bases). V was cut by 1 base and J by 6 bases, with 16 bases left in between. Per the germline V gene, CDR1 is SGHVS and CDR2 is FNYEAQ. The CDR3 is 16 residues long. DNA for the CDR3: TGTGCCAGCAGCTTAGACCCAGGGGACGTAGGTCAGCCCCAGCATTTT. It specifies CASSLDPGDVGQPQHF. The full variable domain, with the rest looked up from reference TRBV7-6 and TRBJ1-5, is GAGVSQSPRYKVTKRGQDVALRCDPISGHVSLYWYRQALGQGPEFLTYFNYEAQQDKSGLPNDRFSAERPEGSISTLTIQRTEQRDSAMYRCASSLDPGDVGQPQHFGDGTRLSIL.

The chain joins TRBV11-3 to TRBJ2-7; the D call may be TRBD1 or TRBD2 (5 bases each). V gave up 6 bases and J gave up 3 bases, with 15 bases separating them. Germline lookup yields CDR1 SGHNT and CDR2 YENEEA. This CDR3 contains 14 residues. The CDR3 region is CASRVGTRLYEQYF. The CDR3, as DNA: TGTGCCAGCAGGGTAGGGACCCGCCTCTACGAGCAGTACTTC.

The chain recombines TRBV7-2 with TRBJ2-1, with D tentatively TRBD2 (7 bases). V shed 0 bases and J shed 10 bases, with 16 bases lying between them. The CDR3 consists of 15 residues. Germline V lookup: CDR1 SGHTA, CDR2 FQGNSA. CDR3 nucleotides: TGTGCCAGCAGCTTAGCGGGGGGGCCGAATCGCGAGCAGTTCTTC. Its protein is CASSLAGGPNREQFF.

The chain employs TRBV7-9 and TRBJ1-2, with no clear D. This CDR3 comprises 18 residues. Trimming removed 5 bases from V and 0 bases from J, with 22 bases in between. CDR1 is SEHNR and CDR2 is FQNEAQ in the germline V gene (reference sequence). The CDR3 sequence: CASSPRPPPGMANYGYTF. CDR3 DNA: TGTGCCAGCAGCCCACGTCCTCCCCCGGGGATGGCTAACTATGGCTACACCTTC.

In its sample, this clonotype was seen a few times. The V gene is TRBV7-9, the J gene TRBJ2-7; TRBD2 might be the D (6 bases). Germline CDR1 reads SEHNR; CDR2 reads FQNEAQ (reference sequence). The CDR3 has 13 residues. V shed 4 bases and J shed 7 bases, with 14 bases lying between them. CDR3 protein: CASSSPSGREQYF. The CDR3 DNA reads TGTGCCAGCAGCTCTCCTTCCGGGAGAGAGCAGTACTTC.

This clonotype was seen more than once but under ten times. The DNA of the CDR3 is TGTGCCAGCAGTACTAGGACAGCTCCTACAGCCACAAATCAAGAGACCCAGTACTTC. Amino acids: CASSTRTAPTATNQETQYF. The V and J genes are TRBV6-2 or TRBV6-3 and TRBJ2-5; maybe TRBD1 (6 bases). The CDR3 is 19 residues long. The germline V gene encodes CDR1 MNHEY and CDR2 SVGEGT. V was clipped by 5 bases and J by 2 bases, with 27 bases between them.

This clonotype was observed a few times. This chain's CDR3 is CASSLYNRDNSNQPQHF. CDR3 sequence (DNA): TGTGCCAGCAGCTTATATAACCGGGACAATAGCAATCAGCCCCAGCATTTT. The chain combines TRBV7-8 with TRBJ1-5; D may be TRBD1 (6 bases). V lost 2 bases, J lost 0 bases, and 14 bases lay in between. Germline lookup yields CDR1 SGHVS and CDR2 FQNEAQ. The CDR3 sequence is 17 residues long.

This chain connects TRBV27 to TRBJ2-1; 9 bases match TRBD1. Looked up from germline, CDR1 is MNHEY and CDR2 is SMNVEV (reference sequence). This CDR3 contains 15 residues. After removal of 11 bases from V and 8 bases from J, the junction contained 16 bases not matched to a gene. The CDR3 DNA reads TGTGCCTCCTCCCCGCTTCGGACAGGGGTGCATGAGCAGTTCTTC. Amino acid sequence: CASSPLRTGVHEQFF.

This clonotype was counted between two and nine times. The rearrangement links TRBV6-2 or TRBV6-3 to TRBJ2-1; no definite D call. V lost 2 bases and J 1 base, leaving 6 bases between the germline ends. From germline, CDR1 is MNHEY and CDR2 SVGEGT. The CDR3 has 14 residues. The CDR3 spells CASSYLDSYNEQFF. The CDR3 DNA reads TGTGCCAGCAGTTACCTCGATTCCTACAATGAGCAGTTCTTC.

This clonotype was seen a few times. V usage is TRBV19 and J usage is TRBJ2-1, with TRBD1 matching over 7 bases. The CDR3 covers 14 residues. V lost 5 bases, J lost 3 bases, and 4 bases stayed unmatched. From germline, CDR1 is LNHDA and CDR2 SQIVND (reference sequence). The CDR3, as DNA: TGTGCCAGTAGTCCGGGACAGAACTACAATGAGCAGTTCTTC. Translated, it gives CASSPGQNYNEQFF. Full variable domain (remainder filled in from reference TRBV19 and TRBJ2-1): DGGITQSPKYLFRKEGQNVTLSCEQNLNHDAMYWYRQDPGQGLRLIYYSQIVNDFQKGDIAEGYSVSREKKESFPLTVTSAQKNPTAFYLCASSPGQNYNEQFFGPGTRLTVL.

The chain employs TRBV10-3 and TRBJ2-7; no clear D gene. This CDR3 spans 18 amino acids. Trimming stripped 0 bases from V and 3 bases from J, with 21 bases between. CDR1 and CDR2 from the germline V gene are ENHRY and SYGVKD. This CDR3 is CAISESLAVAIMDYEQYF. The CDR3 nucleotides read TGTGCCATCAGTGAGTCTTTAGCAGTTGCCATAATGGACTACGAGCAGTACTTC.

Only a few counts were recorded for this clonotype. This chain uses TRBV19 with TRBJ1-1; 7 bases map to TRBD1. The length of the CDR3 is 15 residues. Trimming at V came to 7 bases and at J to 4 bases, leaving 12 bases not matched to a gene. Germline CDR1 is LNHDA and CDR2 is SQIVND (reference sequence). The CDR3 sequence: CASTVLQGFSTEAFF. The CDR3 DNA sequence: TGTGCCAGTACTGTATTACAGGGGTTCTCCACTGAAGCTTTCTTT.

Only a few counts were recorded for this clonotype. The genes are TRBV7-9 and TRBJ2-2; D possibly corresponds to TRBD2 (6 bases). V gave up 5 bases and J gave up 11 bases, with 18 bases separating them. Germline assignment: CDR1 SEHNR and CDR2 FQNEAQ (reference sequence). The length of the CDR3 is 14 residues. In DNA form, the CDR3 reads TGTGCCAGCAGCCCATCGGGACTTCTAGGAGAGCTGTTTTTT. The encoded protein is CASSPSGLLGELFF.

This chain links TRBV20-1 with TRBJ1-2; 9 bases map to TRBD1. CDR3 length: 14 amino acids. V shed 5 bases, J shed 3 bases, and the junction held 7 bases outside the gene matches. The V gene's germline CDR1 is DFQATT and CDR2 SNEGSKA (reference sequence). The CDR3 coding sequence is TGCAGTGCTCCTGGGGACAGGGTGGACTATGGCTACACCTTC. Protein sequence: CSAPGDRVDYGYTF.

This chain connects TRBV6-2 or TRBV6-3 to TRBJ2-7, with D tentatively TRBD1 (5 bases). Germline V gives CDR1 MNHEY, CDR2 SVGEGT. Trimming stripped 5 bases from V and 6 bases from J, with 8 bases between. The CDR3 is 11 residues long. The CDR3 bases are TGTGCCAGCAGTAGGGGAAGCGAGCAGTACTTC. It is translated as CASSRGSEQYF.

This chain connects TRBV4-1 to TRBJ1-1; D is unresolved. V was trimmed by 0 bases and J by 4 bases, leaving 9 bases between them. Germline lookup yields CDR1 MGHRA and CDR2 YSYEKL. The CDR3 covers 14 residues. The CDR3 reads CASSQDPRSTEAFF. The CDR3 DNA reads as TGCGCCAGCAGCCAAGACCCCAGATCCACTGAAGCTTTCTTT.